This TCR beta chain was sequenced for a study of shared clonotypes between healthy human individuals. Looking at the study overall: There were three CD4 naive, three CD4 memory, two CD8 naive and one CD8 memory plates per donor.

Between the trimmed V and J ends, which lost 2 bases and 4 bases, there was a span of 11 bases. The germline V gene has CDR1 MNHEY and CDR2 SVGAGI. The CDR3 sequence is 14 residues long. With respect to this clone: The sample holds other DNA sequences that translate to the same CDR3.

The protocol was immunoSEQ multiplex PCR, while the TCRdb copy is restricted to in-frame clones and leaves out a portion. This table has around 1.1 million clones, approximately 77% appearing once. The chain employs TRBV6-5 and TRBJ2-5; no definite D call. The clonotype comes from a man aged 18 to 29 in good health. Some clones in this sample may be carry-over from other donors' samples. Sequences were obtained from memory CD4+ T cells from PBMCs. Subset noted: CD45RA-negative fraction. CDR3 sequence reads: CASSYQSGRETQYF. The CDR3 DNA sequence: TGTGCCAGCAGTTACCAATCAGGAAGAGAGACCCAGTACTTC.